This T cell receptor beta chain was identified in a study of T cells in Graves' hyperthyroidism and ophthalmopathy. This clonotype was detected a few times. Its specificity is not known. The germline CDR1 and CDR2 sequences are SGHDT and YYEEEE. CDR3 size: 16 residues. V shed 0 bases and J shed 0 bases, with 10 bases lying between them. Overall study results and limits: Most clonotypes expanded in thyroid above 0.001 were likewise present in blood.

RNA transcripts provided the source from which TCR beta CDR3 regions were amplified. First-round RT-PCR of the TCR CDR3 relied on the HTBI primer set. TCRdb reprocessed the multiplex PCR reads via MiXCR and lists one record per CDR3 protein. The table lists 310,000 or so distinct CDR3 sequences, approximately 15% of them singletons, with just over 55% in the top ten. The sequence was collected from a woman aged 60-75 years with Graves' ophthalmopathy. Source material: blood. The chain carries TRBV5-6 and TRBJ1-5, with a weak D call TRBD1 (5 bases). The CDR3 here is CASSLGWGDSNQPQHF. The CDR3 nucleotides are TGTGCCAGCAGCTTGGGGTGGGGGGATAGCAATCAGCCCCAGCATTTT.